These 19 T cell receptor beta chains came from one sample sequenced in a study of OX40 agonist ivuxolimab in advanced cancers. Some clones are missing from TCRdb's copy, which holds only in-frame ones; the method was immunoSEQ multiplex PCR. The sample consists of about 81,000 clones, about 80% of them appearing once. The material sequenced was CD4+ or CD8+ T cells sorted from blood, taken in a trial of the OX40 agonist ivuxolimab. These receptors all stem from an adult with an advanced solid tumor such as melanoma, head and neck, liver or kidney cancer.

The chain combines TRBV15 with TRBJ1-2; D perhaps matches TRBD1 (6 bases). The V gene's germline CDR1 is LNHNV and CDR2 YYDKDF (reference sequence). The CDR3 is 17 residues long. V was clipped by 1 base and J by 4 bases, with 19 bases between them. CDR3 region: CATSRGDTADTSYGYTF. The CDR3 DNA follows: TGTGCCACCAGCAGAGGGGACACCGCGGATACTAGCTATGGCTACACCTTC.

This clone turned up a few times. This sequence joins TRBV27 and TRBJ1-5; possible D gene TRBD1, 6 bases. The CDR3 is made up of 16 amino acids. Trimming shortened V by 0 bases and J by 6 bases, and 15 bases separated the two germline ends. Germline values: CDR1 MNHEY, CDR2 SMNVEV (reference sequence). In DNA form, the CDR3 reads TGTGCCAGCAGTTTATCACCGACAGGTTTGAGTCAGCCCCAGCATTTT. Protein product: CASSLSPTGLSQPQHF.

The genes are TRBV7-8 and TRBJ1-3; D is possibly TRBD1 (6 bases). The CDR3 runs to 16 residues. V gave up 1 base and J gave up 4 bases, with 14 bases separating them. Germline CDR1 reads SGHVS; CDR2 reads FQNEAQ. CDR3 nucleotide sequence: TGTGCCAGCAGCTTAGGATCAGGGGCGTACGGAAACACCATATATTTT. Amino acid sequence: CASSLGSGAYGNTIYF.

The J gene is TRBJ1-5, the V gene TRBV19; D is perhaps TRBD1 (6 bases). In germline, CDR1 is LNHDA, CDR2 SQIVND (reference sequence). The V end lost 4 bases, the J end lost 0 bases, and 10 bases lay between the germline ends. This CDR3 contains 15 residues. CDR3 nucleotides: TGTGCCAGTAGTAAAGGGGGAGGTAGCAATCAGCCCCAGCATTTT. Its protein product is CASSKGGGSNQPQHF.

The chain links TRBV5-4 to TRBJ2-7; no clear D. Germline V gene lookup returns CDR1 SGHNT and CDR2 YYREEE (reference sequence). CDR3 size: 15 residues. The V gene lost 3 bases and the J gene lost 5 bases, with 18 bases spanning the gap. CDR3 region: CASSSAMWAKNEQYF. CDR3 bases: TGTGCCAGCAGCTCCGCCATGTGGGCCAAAAACGAGCAGTACTTC.

This clone showed up just once. The rearrangement joins TRBV6-4 to TRBJ2-7, with a weak D call TRBD2 (5 bases). Deletions cut 6 bases from V and 2 bases from J, with 23 bases between. The germline gives CDR1 MRHNA, CDR2 SNTAGT. The CDR3 is 17 residues long. The CDR3, as DNA: TGTGCCAGCAGGGGAGTGACCCCAGGAAAGATTCCCTACGAGCAGTACGTC. Translation gives CASRGVTPGKIPYEQYV.

This chain connects TRBV1 to TRBJ1-1; TRBD1, the table's D call, was not compared with the DNA. TRBV1 is annotated as a pseudogene. The CDR3 loop spans 21 amino acids. The CDR3 DNA sequence: TGCACCAGCAGCCCCGGTGGGCGGGACAGGATGTTTAAGACCTTGAACACTGAAGCTTTCTTT. The encoded protein is CTSSPGGRDRMFKTLNTEAFF.

The V gene is TRBV7-6, the J gene TRBJ2-7; 9 positions match TRBD1. The CDR3 runs to 15 residues. Trimming removed 2 bases from V and 3 bases from J; junction bases left unmatched: 5. Germline CDR1 is SGHVS and CDR2 is FNYEAQ. The CDR3 region has the DNA TGTGCCAGCAGCTTAAACGACAGGGGGGTCTACGAGCAGTACTTC. Residues: CASSLNDRGVYEQYF.

The V call is TRBV28, the J call TRBJ2-7, with D possibly TRBD2 on 5 matching bases. The V gene lost 5 bases and the J gene lost 7 bases, with 27 bases spanning the gap. Germline CDR1 and CDR2: MDHEN and SYDVKM. The CDR3 has 17 amino acids. CDR3 in amino acids: CASSPAPLAGWAGEQYF. The CDR3 bases are TGTGCCAGCAGTCCGGCCCCCTTGGCGGGCTGGGCCGGGGAGCAGTACTTC.

This sequence joins TRBV5-1 and TRBJ2-1; D gene uncertain. Per the germline V gene, CDR1 is SGHRS and CDR2 is YFSETQ. V was pared by 0 bases and J by 9 bases, with 13 bases between. The CDR3 consists of 14 residues. The CDR3 coding sequence is TGCGCCAGCAGCTTGGCCTTTTCTGGTGGTGAGCAGTTCTTC. Translating it yields CASSLAFSGGEQFF.

The CDR3 loop is CASSKKRIRASLTIRDTEAFF. The DNA of the CDR3 is TGTGCCAGCAGCAAAAAGCGGATTAGGGCCTCATTAACGATTAGGGACACTGAAGCTTTCTTT. This chain uses TRBV21-1 with TRBJ1-1. TRBV21-1 is labeled a pseudogene. CDR3 length: 21 residues.

The chain recombines TRBV20-1 with TRBJ2-7; no reliable D call. Germline CDR1 reads DFQATT; CDR2 reads SNEGSKA (reference sequence). The germline V and J ends were trimmed by 2 bases and 0 bases, with 2 bases remaining between them. CDR3 length: 11 amino acids. CDR3 loop: CSARYSYEQYF. The CDR3 DNA sequence: TGCAGTGCTAGATACTCCTACGAGCAGTACTTC.

This sequence joins TRBV2 and TRBJ1-1; no firm D call. V was clipped by 4 bases and J by 2 bases, with 11 bases between them. Germline values: CDR1 SNHLY, CDR2 FYNNEI. The CDR3 is made up of 14 amino acids. DNA of the CDR3: TGTGCCAGCAGTGTTATGGTAATTAACACTGAAGCTTTCTTT. It codes for CASSVMVINTEAFF.

The chain has TRBV23-1 and TRBJ2-5; 7 nucleotides line up with TRBD2. TRBV23-1 is classed as an ORF, of uncertain function. The CDR3 is 17 amino acids. V lost 1 base and J lost 1; bases outside the gene matches: 9. The CDR3, as DNA: TGCGCCAGCAGTCAATTCCTAGCGGAGGAGCTCCAAGAGACCCAGTACTTC. Its protein is CASSQFLAEELQETQYF.

The chain has TRBV4-2 and TRBJ2-7; D may be TRBD2 (6 bases). Germline V CDR1 and CDR2: LGHNA, YNFKEQ. The CDR3 sequence is 15 residues long. Trimming took off 0 bases at V and 6 bases at J, with 15 bases between the two ends. CDR3 nucleotides: TGTGCCAGCAGCCAAGAATGGGACTCCAACCCCGAGCAGTACTTC. This gives the protein CASSQEWDSNPEQYF.

The chain combines TRBV5-1 with TRBJ1-4; D is undetermined. The CDR3 consists of 14 residues. The germline V gene encodes CDR1 SGHRS and CDR2 YFSETQ. V lost 4 bases and J lost 0, with 7 bases in between. CDR3: CASSPQSTNEKLFF. CDR3 sequence (DNA): TGCGCCAGCAGCCCACAGTCAACTAATGAAAAACTGTTTTTT.

This clone has more than one count but fewer than ten. The chain combines TRBV28 with TRBJ2-5, with 14 bases fitting TRBD2. This CDR3 comprises 17 residues. The ends lost 6 bases at V and 3 bases at J; junction bases unmatched: 9. Per germline, CDR1 MDHEN and CDR2 SYDVKM. The CDR3 nucleotides are TGTGCCAGCAGCGACGCGGGACTAGCGGGAGTTGAAGAGACCCAGTACTTC. It yields the protein CASSDAGLAGVEETQYF.

The chain has TRBV15 and TRBJ1-1; TRBD1 might be the D (5 bases). The germline gives CDR1 LNHNV, CDR2 YYDKDF (reference sequence). The CDR3 spans 17 residues. Deletions cut 0 bases from V and 2 bases from J, with 16 bases between. CDR3 protein: CATSRDWDLGENTEAFF. The DNA of the CDR3 is TGTGCCACCAGCAGAGATTGGGACTTGGGAGAAAACACTGAAGCTTTCTTT.

A few counts support this clone. V usage is TRBV5-4 and J usage is TRBJ1-6, with a weak D call TRBD1 (5 bases). Germline CDR1 SGHNT, CDR2 YYREEE (reference sequence). The V gene lost 0 bases and the J gene lost 4 bases, with 8 bases spanning the gap. The CDR3 runs to 15 residues. CDR3: CASSLDNRYNSPLHF. The CDR3 nucleotides are TGTGCCAGCAGCTTGGACAACAGGTATAATTCACCCCTCCACTTT.